The 22 T cell receptor beta chains below all came from one sample that was sequenced in a study of blood T cell repertoires in COVID-19. The table came from immunoSEQ multiplex PCR; TCRdb's copy has only in-frame clones and leaves some out. The sample shows about 210,000 clones, around 80% of them seen only once. The specimen was peripheral blood. These receptor sequences come from a woman older than 75 with COVID-19, enrolled during active disease.

The rearrangement links TRBV23-1 to TRBJ1-4, with a tentative D call TRBD1 (6 bases). TRBV23-1 is an ORF, with its function uncertain. CDR3 size: 17 residues. Trimming removed 2 bases from V and 4 bases from J, with 17 bases in between. For the CDR3, the DNA is TGCGCCAGCAGTCAACCCACAGGGTTTGGGGGTAATGAAAAACTGTTTTTT. This translates into CASSQPTGFGGNEKLFF.

The chain is built from TRBV19 and TRBJ1-1; no reliable D call. Trimming removed 7 bases from V and 8 bases from J, with 14 bases in between. The V gene's germline CDR1 is LNHDA and CDR2 SQIVND (reference sequence). This CDR3 region has 12 residues. The CDR3 loop reads CASTGVVGEAFF. The CDR3 DNA follows: TGTGCCAGTACCGGGGTAGTAGGAGAAGCTTTCTTT.

The chain combines TRBV27 with TRBJ2-7; D is possibly TRBD1 (5 bases). CDR3 size: 14 residues. Per germline, CDR1 MNHEY and CDR2 SMNVEV (reference sequence). V was trimmed by 8 bases and J by 3 bases, leaving 17 bases between them. Here the CDR3 DNA reads TGTGCCAGCCAACAGGTCGGATCGATCTACGAGCAGTACTTC. It yields the protein CASQQVGSIYEQYF.

The gene calls are TRBV24-1 and TRBJ1-1, with TRBD1 matching over 11 bases. The CDR3 spans 16 residues. Germline lookup yields CDR1 KGHDR and CDR2 SFDVKD. V gave up 4 bases and J gave up 3 bases; unmatched junction bases: 6. CDR3 sequence: CATSDRDRGADTEAFF. The CDR3 DNA sequence: TGTGCCACCAGTGACCGGGACAGGGGGGCGGACACTGAAGCTTTCTTT.

The chain joins TRBV2 to TRBJ1-6; the D gene is possibly TRBD1 (6 bases). With 6 bases removed from V and 3 bases from J, the gap between germline ends came to 12 bases. Germline V CDR1 and CDR2: SNHLY, FYNNEI. This CDR3 is built from 15 residues. CDR3 protein: CASRAGVGYNSPLHF. The CDR3 DNA reads as TGTGCCAGCAGAGCAGGGGTAGGCTATAATTCACCCCTCCACTTT.

This clone was recorded many times. The gene calls are TRBV6-5 and TRBJ1-2, with D uncertain. Germline lookup yields CDR1 MNHEY and CDR2 SVGAGI. The CDR3 is 13 residues long. The V end was cut by 8 bases, the J end by 4 bases, with 14 bases between. This CDR3 is CASLNGVGYGYTF. In nucleotides, the CDR3 is TGTGCCAGCCTCAACGGGGTGGGCTATGGCTACACCTTC.

The V and J genes are TRBV6-5 and TRBJ1-6; a weak D match, TRBD1 (5 bases). The CDR3 contains 15 residues. Between the trimmed V and J ends, which lost 1 base and 10 bases, there was a span of 14 bases. Germline V gene sequence: CDR1 MNHEY, CDR2 SVGAGI. CDR3 DNA: TGTGCCAGCAGTTACTGGGGCAGCAGAGCGTCACCCCTCCACTTT. Translating gives CASSYWGSRASPLHF.

This chain connects TRBV7-2 to TRBJ2-7; 12 bases match TRBD2. CDR1 and CDR2 from the germline V gene are SGHTA and FQGNSA. With 2 bases clipped from V and 6 bases from J, the junction kept 11 bases outside the gene matches. The CDR3 spans 17 residues. The CDR3 sequence: CASSLSASGRAVTEQYF. Here the CDR3 DNA reads TGTGCCAGCAGCTTATCGGCTAGCGGGAGGGCGGTAACCGAGCAGTACTTC.

The V gene is TRBV7-2, the J gene TRBJ1-2; tentative D call: TRBD1 (5 bases). The V end lost 8 bases, the J end lost 0 bases, and 13 bases lay between the germline ends. Per the germline V gene, CDR1 is SGHTA and CDR2 is FQGNSA. CDR3 length equals 14 residues. CDR3 sequence (DNA): TGTGCCAGCCCTCGGCCCAGGGCTAACTATGGCTACACCTTC. Protein product: CASPRPRANYGYTF. Supplemented by reference TRBV7-2 and TRBJ1-2, the full variable domain reads GAGVSQSPSNKVTEKGKDVELRCDPISGHTALYWYRQSLGQGLEFLIYFQGNSAPDKSGLPSDRFSAERTGGSVSTLTIQRTQQEDSAVYLCASPRPRANYGYTFGSGTRLTVV.

V gene TRBV5-6 combines with J gene TRBJ1-4, with TRBD1 identical over 8 bases. The junction had 9 bases not matched to a gene; V was cut back by 3 bases and J by 8 bases. Germline CDR1 and CDR2: SGHDT and YYEEEE. The CDR3 totals 15 residues. CDR3 nucleotides: TGTGCCAGCAGCTCCTCGACAGGGGCGGGAGAAAAACTGTTTTTT. This gives the protein CASSSSTGAGEKLFF.

The genes are TRBV28 and TRBJ2-7; D is ambiguous. CDR3 size: 11 residues. V shed 8 bases and J shed 3 bases, with 8 bases lying between them. Germline values: CDR1 MDHEN, CDR2 SYDVKM. CDR3 nucleotides: TGTGCCAGCCGCGGCGGCTACGAGCAGTACTTC. It is translated as CASRGGYEQYF.

This rearrangement joins TRBV5-5 to TRBJ2-6, with TRBD1 identical over 7 bases. The trim removed 3 bases at V and 0 bases at J, leaving 9 bases unmatched. The length of the CDR3 is 18 residues. Germline assignment: CDR1 SGHKS and CDR2 YYEKEE (reference sequence). Written as DNA, the CDR3 is TGTGCCAGCAGCTCGAGGGGACAGCCGATCTCTGGGGCCAACGTCCTGACTTTC. The encoded protein is CASSSRGQPISGANVLTF.

The chain carries TRBV9 and TRBJ2-3; TRBD1 aligns across 10 bases. There are 18 residues in the CDR3. From germline, CDR1 is SGDLS and CDR2 YYNGEE. V lost 4 bases to trimming and J lost 3 bases; unmatched junction nucleotides: 14. This CDR3 is CASSSDRGPMRGTDTQYF. CDR3 sequence (DNA): TGTGCCAGCAGCTCCGACAGGGGGCCTATGCGGGGGACAGATACGCAGTATTTT.

The chain joins TRBV9 to TRBJ2-2, with D possibly being TRBD2 (5 bases). Germline V lookup: CDR1 SGDLS, CDR2 YYNGEE. Trimming shortened V by 0 bases and J by 5 bases, and 14 bases separated the two germline ends. CDR3 length: 16 amino acids. CDR3 nucleotides: TGTGCCAGCAGCGTAGGCGGTCGCCGAGGGACCGGGGAGCTGTTTTTT. It specifies CASSVGGRRGTGELFF.

This clone was detected only once. This sequence joins TRBV7-8 and TRBJ2-1, with 11 nucleotides matching TRBD1. The CDR3 runs to 14 residues. Germline V gene data show CDR1 as SGHVS and CDR2 as FQNEAQ. With 2 bases clipped from V and 9 bases from J, the junction kept 3 bases outside the gene matches. CDR3 in amino acids: CASSLRDRGAEQFF. The DNA for the CDR3 is TGTGCCAGCAGCTTACGGGACAGGGGGGCTGAGCAGTTCTTC.

The rearrangement uses TRBV12-3 or TRBV12-4 and TRBJ1-5, with D uncertain. The CDR3 has 13 residues. V shed 3 bases and J shed 2 bases, with 5 bases lying between them. CDR3 sequence (DNA): TGTGCCAGCAGTTTCGGTGGCAATCAGCCCCAGCATTTT. It translates to CASSFGGNQPQHF.

The J gene is TRBJ2-5, the V gene TRBV19; no clear D. The CDR3 consists of 15 residues. Deletions cut 1 base from V and 1 base from J, with 10 bases between. Germline CDR1 reads LNHDA; CDR2 reads SQIVND (reference sequence). The DNA for the CDR3 is TGTGCCAGTAGTATAGGTCAGATCCTCCAAGAGACCCAGTACTTC. Translation: CASSIGQILQETQYF.

This clone has a single count. The J gene is TRBJ2-7, the V gene TRBV3-1 (or the pseudogene TRBV3-2); D ambiguous. Germline V lookup: CDR1 LGHDT, CDR2 YNNKEL (reference sequence). This CDR3 has 13 residues. Trimming shortened V by 1 base and J by 3 bases, and 7 bases separated the two germline ends. Here the CDR3 reads CASSQGRYYEQYF. In DNA, the CDR3 is TGTGCCAGCAGCCAAGGGAGATACTACGAGCAGTACTTC.

The chain recombines TRBV6-5 with TRBJ1-2; 8 nucleotides align to TRBD1. This CDR3 is 12 amino acids long. Losses at the gene ends were 2 bases for V and 10 bases for J; bases not matched to a gene: 3. The germline V gene encodes CDR1 MNHEY and CDR2 SVGAGI. The CDR3 region has the DNA TGTGCCAGCAGTTACAACAGGGGGGTCTACACCTTC. This sequence encodes CASSYNRGVYTF.

The genes are TRBV11-2 and TRBJ1-1, with TRBD1 as a possible D gene (6 bases). V was cut by 5 bases and J by 3 bases, with 16 bases left in between. Germline CDR1 reads SGHAT; CDR2 reads FQNNGV. CDR3 length: 15 residues. The CDR3 coding sequence is TGTGCCAGCAGCCCCCAAGGGGGGGCGGACACTGAAGCTTTCTTT. Translation: CASSPQGGADTEAFF.

The CDR3 region is CASSPRPRPGMFNQPQHF. The CDR3 nucleotides read TGTGCCAGCTCACCCCGACCTCGACCGGGTATGTTCAATCAGCCCCAGCATTTT. This chain joins TRBV18 and TRBJ1-5; no firm D call. Germline loops: CDR1 KGHSH, CDR2 LQKENI. The CDR3 length is 18 residues. V was shortened by 3 bases and J by 3 bases, with 21 bases between the two germline ends.

The chain carries TRBV28 and TRBJ2-3; TRBD2 aligns across 7 bases. The CDR3 is 13 amino acids. Trimming at V came to 4 bases and at J to 4 bases, leaving 2 bases not matched to a gene. The germline gives CDR1 MDHEN, CDR2 SYDVKM. The CDR3 reads CASSSAGADTQYF. CDR3 coding DNA: TGTGCCAGCAGTTCGGCGGGGGCAGATACGCAGTATTTT.